Shown below are 11 T cell receptor beta chains from a single sample sequenced in a study of cytomegalovirus exposure and HLA in healthy donors. The PCR contained 60 Vbeta and 13 Jbeta primers. The table came from immunoSEQ multiplex PCR; TCRdb's copy has only in-frame clones and leaves some out. The data show 50,000 or so clones, approximately 77% seen once. The specimen was PBMCs. The receptor source for this set is a woman aged 45-65 years in good health and CMV-seronegative.

This sequence joins TRBV23-1 and TRBJ1-1, with a tentative D call TRBD1 (5 bases). TRBV23-1 is identified as an open reading frame with a role that is uncertain. Trimming removed 6 bases from V and 5 bases from J, with 19 bases in between. There are 15 residues in the CDR3. The CDR3 sequence: CASRTSRTTPTEAFF. CDR3 bases: TGCGCCAGCAGAACCTCCCGGACAACGCCTACTGAAGCTTTCTTT.

A few counts support this clone. The rearrangement joins TRBV29-1 to TRBJ2-1, with D perhaps matching TRBD2 (5 bases). CDR3 length: 10 residues. Germline V gene sequence: CDR1 SQVTM, CDR2 ANQGSEA. Trimming stripped 6 bases from V and 12 bases from J, with 12 bases between. The CDR3 sequence: CSVLVRRQFF. Here the CDR3 DNA reads TGCAGCGTACTAGTTCGTCGGCAGTTCTTC.

The chain recombines TRBV28 with TRBJ2-6; TRBD1 matches 8 bases. Germline CDR1 is MDHEN and CDR2 is SYDVKM. The CDR3 covers 15 residues. V lost 4 bases and J lost 2; bases outside the gene matches: 1. CDR3 protein: CASSSTGAGANVLTF. CDR3 sequence (DNA): TGTGCCAGCAGTTCGACAGGGGCTGGGGCCAACGTCCTGACTTTC.

This chain joins TRBV7-2 and TRBJ1-5; D uncertain. The V gene's germline CDR1 is SGHTA and CDR2 FQGNSA. V shed 4 bases and J shed 0 bases, with 10 bases lying between them. The CDR3 runs 15 residues. CDR3 nucleotide sequence: TGTGCCAGCAGCTATAGTTCGGGTAGCAATCAGCCCCAGCATTTT. Protein sequence: CASSYSSGSNQPQHF.

V is TRBV4-1 and J is TRBJ1-1; 7 nucleotides line up with TRBD1. Losses at the gene ends were 1 base for V and 5 bases for J; bases not matched to a gene: 13. The CDR3 loop spans 17 amino acids. Germline V lookup: CDR1 MGHRA, CDR2 YSYEKL. The CDR3 nucleotides read TGCGCCAGCAGCCAAGGCGGAGCAGGGGGGAGGCAAACTGAAGCTTTCTTT. Translating it yields CASSQGGAGGRQTEAFF.

This chain joins TRBV7-8 and TRBJ1-1; D is unresolved. V shed 1 base and J shed 0 bases, with 6 bases lying between them. CDR1 is SGHVS and CDR2 is FQNEAQ in the germline V gene. CDR3 size: 14 residues. The CDR3 sequence: CASSLVQMNTEAFF. The CDR3 DNA reads as TGTGCCAGCAGCTTAGTTCAGATGAACACTGAAGCTTTCTTT.

About this clone itself: In the same sample, other DNA sequences code for this CDR3. The chain has TRBV7-9 and TRBJ1-5; D is unclear. The CDR3 is 13 amino acids. Germline CDR1 and CDR2: SEHNR and FQNEAQ (reference sequence). V lost 3 bases to trimming and J lost 1 base, with 4 bases between them. The CDR3 loop is CASSFGSNQPQHF. The CDR3 DNA reads TGTGCCAGCAGCTTTGGCAGCAATCAGCCCCAGCATTTT. The full variable domain, rest sourced from reference TRBV7-9 and TRBJ1-5, is DTGVSQNPRHKITKRGQNVTFRCDPISEHNRLYWYRQTLGQGPEFLTYFQNEAQLEKSRLLSDRFSAERPKGSFSTLEIQRTEQGDSAMYLCASSFGSNQPQHFGDGTRLSIL.

The CDR3 loop is CASSHSGTGLEETQYF. Written as DNA, the CDR3 is TGTGCCAGCAGCCATTCCGGGACAGGGTTGGAAGAGACCCAGTACTTC. The chain links TRBV28 to TRBJ2-5, with 9 bases lining up with TRBD1. From germline, CDR1 is MDHEN and CDR2 SYDVKM. The CDR3 is made up of 16 amino acids. The junction had 11 bases not matched to a gene; V was cut back by 6 bases and J by 3 bases.

The rearrangement links TRBV2 to TRBJ2-6; 8 bases are a match to TRBD1. Germline V gene lookup returns CDR1 SNHLY and CDR2 FYNNEI. This CDR3 has 15 residues. Losses at the gene ends were 6 bases for V and 3 bases for J; bases not matched to a gene: 4. The CDR3: CASSPQGVGANVLTF. The CDR3 coding sequence is TGTGCCAGCAGCCCACAGGGGGTTGGGGCCAACGTCCTGACTTTC. The full variable domain, its missing parts supplied by reference TRBV2 and TRBJ2-6, is EPEVTQTPSHQVTQMGQEVILRCVPISNHLYFYWYRQILGQKVEFLVSFYNNEISEKSEIFDDQFSVERPDGSNFTLKIRSTKLEDSAMYFCASSPQGVGANVLTFGAGSRLTVL.

The gene calls are TRBV7-3 and TRBJ2-2; 7 nucleotides line up with TRBD1. This CDR3 comprises 16 residues. V trimming: 1 base; J trimming: 5 bases; junction bases outside the gene matches: 7. The germline CDR1 and CDR2 sequences are SGHTA and FQGTGA. The CDR3 DNA reads TGTGCCAGCAGCTTAAACAGGGACAGCAAAACCGGGGAGCTGTTTTTT. Its translation is CASSLNRDSKTGELFF. Filled out from reference TRBV7-3 and TRBJ2-2, the complete variable domain reads GAGVSQTPSNKVTEKGKYVELRCDPISGHTALYWYRQSLGQGPEFLIYFQGTGAADDSGLPNDRFFAVRPEGSVSTLKIQRTERGDSAVYLCASSLNRDSKTGELFFGEGSRLTVL.

This clone came up once. The V gene is TRBV28, the J gene TRBJ1-2; 10 nucleotides agree with TRBD1. The ends lost 1 base at V and 4 bases at J; junction bases unmatched: 9. Germline V gene data show CDR1 as MDHEN and CDR2 as SYDVKM. This CDR3 has 17 residues. The chain's CDR3 is CASSLFGQGVEGYGYTF. The CDR3 nucleotides read TGTGCCAGCAGTTTATTCGGACAGGGGGTTGAAGGCTATGGCTACACCTTC.